One and the same sample provided the 11 T cell receptor beta chains below, sequenced in a study of T cells in Graves' hyperthyroidism and ophthalmopathy. Amplified TCR beta CDR3 regions came from RNA transcripts. When the TCR CDR3 underwent first-round RT-PCR, the HTBI primer set was used. TCRdb processed the multiplex PCR reads anew with MiXCR; each CDR3 protein has one entry. The table has some 690,000 distinct CDR3 sequences, 17% seen once; the top ten hold around 15%. Input material: blood. The receptors originated from a man in his fifties with Graves' hyperthyroidism.

The chain has TRBV25-1 and TRBJ1-3; 10 bases line up with TRBD1. The ends lost 1 base at V and 2 bases at J; junction bases unmatched: 5. The CDR3 length is 17 residues. Germline assignment: CDR1 MGHDK and CDR2 SYGVNS. The CDR3 here is CASSESPDRGPGNTIYF. CDR3 nucleotide sequence: TGTGCCAGCAGTGAATCCCCTGACAGGGGGCCTGGAAACACCATATATTTT.

The chain carries TRBV5-4 and TRBJ2-1; D remains ambiguous. The CDR3 consists of 13 residues. The ends were cut back, 4 bases at V and 10 bases at J, with 15 bases in the middle. Per germline, CDR1 SGHNT and CDR2 YYREEE (reference sequence). The CDR3, as DNA: TGTGCCAGCAGCAGGACCCGTATCCCCGAGCAGTTCTTC. Translated, it gives CASSRTRIPEQFF.

The table lists this clonotype with a few counts. The rearrangement uses TRBV12-5 and TRBJ2-1; 10 nucleotides line up with TRBD2. The J segment lost 6 bases and the V segment lost 3 bases, leaving 5 bases of the junction unmatched. Germline V gives CDR1 LGHNT, CDR2 FRNRAP. The CDR3 covers 15 residues. The CDR3 protein is CASGFSGRAPNEQFF. CDR3 nucleotides: TGTGCTAGTGGTTTCAGCGGGAGGGCCCCCAATGAGCAGTTCTTC.

V and J are TRBV2 and TRBJ2-3; D unclear. CDR1 and CDR2 from the germline V gene are SNHLY and FYNNEI. The CDR3 extends over 15 amino acids. Trimming cost V 3 bases and J 3 bases, with 13 bases left between them. CDR3 nucleotide sequence: TGTGCCAGCAGTGACCCCTTAGGGTTTACAGATACGCAGTATTTT. Translation gives CASSDPLGFTDTQYF.

Ten or more counts support this clonotype. The chain employs TRBV29-1 and TRBJ2-1; D is perhaps TRBD2 (5 bases). V was trimmed by 7 bases and J by 4 bases, leaving 14 bases between them. The CDR3 is 13 residues long. Germline CDR1 is SQVTM and CDR2 is ANQGSEA. This CDR3 reads CSASGGLYNEQFF. The CDR3 nucleotides are TGCAGCGCGAGCGGAGGACTTTACAATGAGCAGTTCTTC.

This clonotype has only a few counts. The chain combines TRBV5-1 with TRBJ2-5, with TRBD1 matching over 7 bases. This CDR3 contains 14 residues. Germline assignment: CDR1 SGHRS and CDR2 YFSETQ. V dropped 2 bases and J dropped 1; count of bases not matched to a gene: 2. The CDR3 reads CASSFGTVQETQYF. As DNA, the CDR3 is TGCGCCAGCAGCTTCGGGACAGTCCAAGAGACCCAGTACTTC. Combining the CDR3 with reference TRBV5-1 and TRBJ2-5 gives the whole variable domain KAGVTQTPRYLIKTRGQQVTLSCSPISGHRSVSWYQQTPGQGLQFLFEYFSETQRNKGNFPGRFSGRQFSNSRSEMNVSTLELGDSALYLCASSFGTVQETQYFGPGTRLLVL.

This clonotype was found a few times. The chain recombines TRBV29-1 with TRBJ2-7, with TRBD1 as a possible D gene (6 bases). CDR3 length: 14 amino acids. The V gene lost 0 bases and the J gene lost 5 bases, with 14 bases spanning the gap. Germline CDR1 is SQVTM and CDR2 is ANQGSEA. The CDR3 DNA reads TGCAGCGTTGAAGATGTTGGGGGCTCTAACGAGCAGTACTTC. This translates into CSVEDVGGSNEQYF.

This clonotype was seen a handful of times. The rearrangement joins TRBV3-1 to TRBJ1-2, with D possibly TRBD1 on 5 matching bases. The CDR3 is 15 residues long. Trimming pared 2 bases from V and 0 bases from J, leaving 10 bases between. Germline V lookup: CDR1 LGHDT, CDR2 YNNKEL (reference sequence). CDR3 residues: CASSQPLGANYGYTF. The CDR3 DNA follows: TGTGCCAGCAGCCAACCCTTAGGGGCTAACTATGGCTACACCTTC.

This clonotype has ten or more counts. The rearrangement links TRBV25-1 to TRBJ1-6; possibly TRBD1 for D (6 bases). This CDR3 contains 15 residues. V lost 2 bases to trimming and J lost 6 bases, with 11 bases between them. CDR1 and CDR2 (germline): MGHDK, SYGVNS. The CDR3 protein is CASSEAGTSNSPLHF. CDR3 sequence (DNA): TGTGCCAGCAGTGAAGCCGGGACATCTAATTCACCCCTCCACTTT. Full variable domain (remainder filled in from reference TRBV25-1 and TRBJ1-6): EADIYQTPRYLVIGTGKKITLECSQTMGHDKMYWYQQDPGMELHLIHYSYGVNSTEKGDLSSESTVSRIRTEHFPLTLESARPSHTSQYLCASSEAGTSNSPLHFGNGTRLTVT.

Many counts were recorded for this clonotype. The chain recombines TRBV12-3 or TRBV12-4 with TRBJ2-2, with unresolved D. Trimming shortened V by 3 bases and J by 3 bases, and 8 bases separated the two germline ends. The CDR3 runs 14 residues. CDR3 DNA: TGTGCCAGCAGTTTTGGCCAAGACACCGGGGAGCTGTTTTTT. Translation: CASSFGQDTGELFF.

V usage is TRBV20-1 and J usage is TRBJ2-3, with TRBD2 matching over 13 bases. The CDR3 runs to 16 residues. V shed 6 bases, J shed 0 bases, and the junction held 6 bases outside the gene matches. The germline CDR1 and CDR2 sequences are DFQATT and SNEGSKA (reference sequence). The DNA of the CDR3 is TGCAGTGCCCCAGGGACTAGCGGGACTAGCACAGATACGCAGTATTTT. Protein: CSAPGTSGTSTDTQYF.